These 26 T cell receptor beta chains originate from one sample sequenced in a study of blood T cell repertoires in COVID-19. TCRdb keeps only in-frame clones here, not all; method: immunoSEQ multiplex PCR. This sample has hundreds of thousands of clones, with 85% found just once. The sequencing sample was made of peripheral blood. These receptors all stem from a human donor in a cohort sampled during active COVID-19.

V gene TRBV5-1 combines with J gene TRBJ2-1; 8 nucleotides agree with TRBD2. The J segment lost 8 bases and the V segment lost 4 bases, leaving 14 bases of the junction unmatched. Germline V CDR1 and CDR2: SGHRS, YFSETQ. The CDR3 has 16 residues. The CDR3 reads CASSQQAGVASYEQFF. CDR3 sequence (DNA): TGCGCCAGCAGCCAGCAAGCGGGAGTGGCTAGCTATGAGCAGTTCTTC.

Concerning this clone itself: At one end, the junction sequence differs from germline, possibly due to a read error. CDR3 region: CASRAIYGYTF. CDR3 nucleotide sequence: TGTGCTAGCAGAGCTATATATGGCTACACCTTC. The chain employs TRBV7-7 and TRBJ1-2; D uncertain. Germline CDR1 reads SSHAT; CDR2 reads FNYEAQ (reference sequence). The CDR3 is 11 residues long.

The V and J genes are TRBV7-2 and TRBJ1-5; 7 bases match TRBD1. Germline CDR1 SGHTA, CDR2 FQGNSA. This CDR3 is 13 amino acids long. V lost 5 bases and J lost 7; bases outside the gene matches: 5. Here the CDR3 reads CASSVTGDQPQHF. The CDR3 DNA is TGTGCCAGCAGCGTTACAGGGGACCAGCCCCAGCATTTT.

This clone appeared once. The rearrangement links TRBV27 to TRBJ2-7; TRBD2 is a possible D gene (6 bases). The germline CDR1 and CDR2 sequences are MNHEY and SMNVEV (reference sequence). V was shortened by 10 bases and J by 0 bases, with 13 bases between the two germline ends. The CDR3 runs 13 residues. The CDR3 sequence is CATRRTTSYEQYF. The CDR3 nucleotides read TGTGCCACTCGGCGGACTACCTCCTACGAGCAGTACTTC.

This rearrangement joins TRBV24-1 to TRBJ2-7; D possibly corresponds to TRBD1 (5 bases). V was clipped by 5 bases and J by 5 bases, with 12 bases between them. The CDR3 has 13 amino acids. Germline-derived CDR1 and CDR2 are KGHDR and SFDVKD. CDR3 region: CATSARGSHEQYF. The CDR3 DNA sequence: TGTGCCACCAGTGCTAGGGGCTCACACGAGCAGTACTTC.

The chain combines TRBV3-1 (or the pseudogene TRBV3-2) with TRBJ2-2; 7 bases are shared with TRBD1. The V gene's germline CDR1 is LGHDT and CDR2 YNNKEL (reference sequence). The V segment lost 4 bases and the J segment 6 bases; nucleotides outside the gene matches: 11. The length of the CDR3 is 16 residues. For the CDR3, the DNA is TGTGCCAGCAGCCGCGCCCTGACAGGGCGGTCCGGGGAGCTGTTTTTT. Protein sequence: CASSRALTGRSGELFF.

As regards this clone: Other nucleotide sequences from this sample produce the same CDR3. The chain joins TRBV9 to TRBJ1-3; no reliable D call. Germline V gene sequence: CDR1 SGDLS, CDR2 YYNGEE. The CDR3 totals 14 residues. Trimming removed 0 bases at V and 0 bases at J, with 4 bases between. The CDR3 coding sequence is TGTGCCAGCAGCGTAGCAGGCTCTGGAAACACCATATATTTT. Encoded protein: CASSVAGSGNTIYF.

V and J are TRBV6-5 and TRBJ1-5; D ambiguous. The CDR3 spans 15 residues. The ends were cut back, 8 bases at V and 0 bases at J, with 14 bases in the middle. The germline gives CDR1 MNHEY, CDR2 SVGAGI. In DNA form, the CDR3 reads TGTGCCAGCTCCTCAGGATCCCATAGCAATCAGCCCCAGCATTTT. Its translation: CASSSGSHSNQPQHF.

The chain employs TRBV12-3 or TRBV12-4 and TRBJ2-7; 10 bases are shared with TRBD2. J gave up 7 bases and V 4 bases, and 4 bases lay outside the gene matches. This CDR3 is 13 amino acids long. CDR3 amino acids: CASSSLLAGEQYF. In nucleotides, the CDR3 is TGTGCCAGCAGTTCTTTACTAGCGGGGGAGCAGTACTTC.

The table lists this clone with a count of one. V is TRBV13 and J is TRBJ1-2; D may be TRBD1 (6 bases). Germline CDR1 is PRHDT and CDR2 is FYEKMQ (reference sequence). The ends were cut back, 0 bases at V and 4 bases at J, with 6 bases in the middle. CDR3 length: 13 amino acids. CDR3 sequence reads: CASSLGQGYGYTF. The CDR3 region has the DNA TGTGCCAGCAGCTTAGGACAGGGCTATGGCTACACCTTC.

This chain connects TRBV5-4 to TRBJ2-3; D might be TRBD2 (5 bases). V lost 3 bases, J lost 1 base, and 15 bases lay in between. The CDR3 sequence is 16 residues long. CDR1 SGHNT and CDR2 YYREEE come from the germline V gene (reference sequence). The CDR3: CASSSLGDKGTDTQYF. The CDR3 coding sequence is TGTGCCAGCAGCTCCCTCGGGGATAAGGGCACAGATACGCAGTATTTT.

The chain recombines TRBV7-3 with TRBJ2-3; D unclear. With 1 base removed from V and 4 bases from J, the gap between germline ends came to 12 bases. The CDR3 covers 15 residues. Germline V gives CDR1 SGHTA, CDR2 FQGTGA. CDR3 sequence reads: CASSLNSKSADTQYF. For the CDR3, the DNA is TGTGCCAGCAGCTTAAACTCTAAATCGGCAGATACGCAGTATTTT.

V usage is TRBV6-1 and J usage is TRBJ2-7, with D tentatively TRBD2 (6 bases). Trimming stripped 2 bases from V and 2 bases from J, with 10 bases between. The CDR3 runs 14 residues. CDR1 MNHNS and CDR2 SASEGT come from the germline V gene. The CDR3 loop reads CASSELGGTYEQYF. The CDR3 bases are TGTGCCAGCAGTGAATTGGGGGGAACCTACGAGCAGTACTTC.

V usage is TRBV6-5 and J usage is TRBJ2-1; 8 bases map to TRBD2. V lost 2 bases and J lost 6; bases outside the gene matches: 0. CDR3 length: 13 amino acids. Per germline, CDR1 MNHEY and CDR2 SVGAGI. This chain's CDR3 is CASSYGLANEQFF. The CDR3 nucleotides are TGTGCCAGCAGTTACGGACTAGCCAATGAGCAGTTCTTC.

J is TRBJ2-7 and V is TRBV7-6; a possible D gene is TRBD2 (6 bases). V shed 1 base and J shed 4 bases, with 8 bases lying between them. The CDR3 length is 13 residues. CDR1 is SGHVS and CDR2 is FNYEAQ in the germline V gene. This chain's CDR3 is CASSLGGVYEQYF. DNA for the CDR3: TGTGCCAGCAGCTTAGGGGGGGTATACGAGCAGTACTTC.

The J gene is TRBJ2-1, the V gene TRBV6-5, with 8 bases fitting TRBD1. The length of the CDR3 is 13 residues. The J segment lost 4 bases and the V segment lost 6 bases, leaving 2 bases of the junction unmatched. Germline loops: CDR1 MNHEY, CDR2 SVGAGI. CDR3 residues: CASRGTGYNEQFF. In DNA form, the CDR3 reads TGTGCCAGCAGGGGGACAGGTTACAATGAGCAGTTCTTC.

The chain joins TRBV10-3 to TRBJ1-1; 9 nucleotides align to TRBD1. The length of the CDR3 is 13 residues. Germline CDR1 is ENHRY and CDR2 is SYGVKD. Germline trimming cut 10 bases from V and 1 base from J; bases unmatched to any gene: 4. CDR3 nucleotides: TGTGCCACCGGGGACAGGGCGAACACTGAAGCTTTCTTT. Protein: CATGDRANTEAFF.

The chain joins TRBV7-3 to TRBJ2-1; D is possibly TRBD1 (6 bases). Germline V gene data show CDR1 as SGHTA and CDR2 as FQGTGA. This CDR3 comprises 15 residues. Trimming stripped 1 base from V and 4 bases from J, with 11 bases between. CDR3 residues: CASSLSPGTYNEQFF. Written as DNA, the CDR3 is TGTGCCAGCAGCTTAAGCCCAGGGACATACAATGAGCAGTTCTTC.

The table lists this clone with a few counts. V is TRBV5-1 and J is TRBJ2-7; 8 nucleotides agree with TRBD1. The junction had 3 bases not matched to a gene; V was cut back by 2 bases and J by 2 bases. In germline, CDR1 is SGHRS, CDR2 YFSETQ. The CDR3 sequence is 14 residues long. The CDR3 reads CASSLDRGTYEQYF. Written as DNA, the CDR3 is TGCGCCAGCAGCTTAGACAGGGGAACCTACGAGCAGTACTTC.

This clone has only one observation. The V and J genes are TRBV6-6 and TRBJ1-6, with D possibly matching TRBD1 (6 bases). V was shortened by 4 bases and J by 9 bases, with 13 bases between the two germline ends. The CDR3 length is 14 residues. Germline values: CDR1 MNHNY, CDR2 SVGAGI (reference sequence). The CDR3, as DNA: TGTGCCAGCAGTTCAACAGGGTTTAGTTCACCCCTCCACTTT. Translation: CASSSTGFSSPLHF.

In DNA form, the CDR3 reads TGTGCCAGCAGTTTAACCGGGGGAAAGACCTACGAGCAGTACTTC. This codes for CASSLTGGKTYEQYF. The chain combines TRBV27 with TRBJ2-7; tentative D call: TRBD2 (6 bases). There are 15 residues in the CDR3. The germline V and J ends were trimmed by 2 bases and 2 bases, with 13 bases remaining between them. Germline CDR1 and CDR2: MNHEY and SMNVEV (reference sequence).

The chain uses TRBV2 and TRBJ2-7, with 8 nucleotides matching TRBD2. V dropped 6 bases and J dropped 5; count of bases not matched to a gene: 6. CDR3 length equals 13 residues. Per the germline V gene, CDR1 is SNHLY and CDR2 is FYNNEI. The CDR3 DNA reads TGTGCCAGCAGCCGACTAGCGACGAACGAGCAGTACTTC. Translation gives CASSRLATNEQYF.

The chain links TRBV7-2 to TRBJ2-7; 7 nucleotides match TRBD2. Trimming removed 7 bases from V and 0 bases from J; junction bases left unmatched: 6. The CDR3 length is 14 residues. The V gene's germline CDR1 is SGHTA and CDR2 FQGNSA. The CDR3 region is CASTSLAHSYEQYF. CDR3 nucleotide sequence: TGTGCCAGCACCTCACTAGCGCACTCCTACGAGCAGTACTTC. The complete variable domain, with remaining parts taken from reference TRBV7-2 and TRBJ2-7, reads GAGVSQSPSNKVTEKGKDVELRCDPISGHTALYWYRQSLGQGLEFLIYFQGNSAPDKSGLPSDRFSAERTGGSVSTLTIQRTQQEDSAVYLCASTSLAHSYEQYFGPGTRLTVT.

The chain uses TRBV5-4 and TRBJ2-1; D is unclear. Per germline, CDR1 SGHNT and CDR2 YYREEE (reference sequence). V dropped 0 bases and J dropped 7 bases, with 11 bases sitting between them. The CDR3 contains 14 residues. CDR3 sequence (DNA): TGTGCCAGCAGCTTGGTGGTGAACGGGAATGAGCAGTTCTTC. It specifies CASSLVVNGNEQFF.

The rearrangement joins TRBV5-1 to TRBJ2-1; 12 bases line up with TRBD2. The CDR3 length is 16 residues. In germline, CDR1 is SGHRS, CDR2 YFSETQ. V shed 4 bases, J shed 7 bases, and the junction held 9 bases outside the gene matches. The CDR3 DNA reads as TGCGCCAGCAGCCTTGAACTAGCGGGAGGAGGGAATGAGCAGTTCTTC. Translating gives CASSLELAGGGNEQFF. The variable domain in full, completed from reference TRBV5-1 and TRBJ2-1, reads KAGVTQTPRYLIKTRGQQVTLSCSPISGHRSVSWYQQTPGQGLQFLFEYFSETQRNKGNFPGRFSGRQFSNSRSEMNVSTLELGDSALYLCASSLELAGGGNEQFFGPGTRLTVL.

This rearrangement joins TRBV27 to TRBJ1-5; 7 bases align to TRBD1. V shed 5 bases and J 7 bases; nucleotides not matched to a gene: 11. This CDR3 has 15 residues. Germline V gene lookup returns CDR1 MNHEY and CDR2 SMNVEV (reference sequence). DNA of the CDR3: TGTGCCAGCAGTAATGACAGGGCAAGTGGCCAGCCCCAGCATTTT. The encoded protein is CASSNDRASGQPQHF.